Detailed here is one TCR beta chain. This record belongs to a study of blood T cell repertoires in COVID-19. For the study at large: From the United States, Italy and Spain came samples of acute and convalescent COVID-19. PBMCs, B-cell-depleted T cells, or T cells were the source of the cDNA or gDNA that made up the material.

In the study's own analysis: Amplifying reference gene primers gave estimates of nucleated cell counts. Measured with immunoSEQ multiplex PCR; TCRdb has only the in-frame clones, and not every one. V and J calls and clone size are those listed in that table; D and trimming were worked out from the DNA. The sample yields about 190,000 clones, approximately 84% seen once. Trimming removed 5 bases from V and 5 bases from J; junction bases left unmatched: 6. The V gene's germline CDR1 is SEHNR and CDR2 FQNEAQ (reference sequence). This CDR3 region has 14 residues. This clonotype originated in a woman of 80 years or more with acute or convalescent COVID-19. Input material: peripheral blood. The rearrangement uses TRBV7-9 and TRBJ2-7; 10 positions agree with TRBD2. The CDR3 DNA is TGTGCCAGCAGCCTCCTCGGACTAGCGGACGAGCAGTACTTC. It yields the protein CASSLLGLADEQYF.